This T cell receptor (beta chain) derives from a study of Graves' ophthalmopathy and Graves' hyperthyroidism. There are many counts of this clonotype. As the template, RNA transcripts were used to amplify TCR beta CDR3 regions. First-round RT-PCR employed HTBI primers, with a second-round multiplex PCR after it. A single record per CDR3 protein comes from TCRdb applying MiXCR to the multiplex PCR reads. The sample yields fewer than 650,000 distinct CDR3 sequences, about a fifth seen once. The CDR3 loop spans 17 amino acids. The V gene lost 0 bases and the J gene lost 5 bases, with 17 bases spanning the gap. Germline-derived CDR1 and CDR2 are LNHNV and YYDKDF (reference sequence).

Sequencing used peripheral blood. This TCR came from a woman between 18 and 29 years old with stable Graves' hyperthyroidism. Some clones in this sample may be carry-over from other donors' samples. V usage is TRBV15 and J usage is TRBJ1-5; D gene ambiguous. The CDR3 nucleotides are TGTGCCACCAGCAGAGATAAGACGGGAAGGGCGGATCAGCCCCAGCATTTT. Encoded protein: CATSRDKTGRADQPQHF.